Sequencing of this TCR beta chain was carried out in a study of T cell responses to AZD1222 COVID-19 vaccine. Study details: Pooling covered second doses at about 4 or about 12 weeks.

Points on this clone: Its antigen remains unknown.

Broader study findings: Spike was spanned by vaccine-associated CD4 TCRs, with dominance at 160-218 and 743-854. White British ancestry dominated among donors, who included more females, and clonal diversity was possibly underestimated.

The CDR3 runs 13 residues. The V end lost 4 bases, the J end lost 4 bases, and 11 bases lay between the germline ends. Germline V gene lookup returns CDR1 MNHEY and CDR2 SMNVEV (reference sequence). Some clones are missing from TCRdb's copy, which holds only in-frame ones; the method was immunoSEQ multiplex PCR. The table includes approximately 170,000 clones, more than 90% detected once. This material consisted of peripheral blood, taken on day 0 of AZD1222 vaccination. This chain links TRBV27 with TRBJ2-7; TRBD2 is a possible D gene (6 bases). The origin of this receptor is an adult in good health. The CDR3 DNA follows: TGTGCCAGCAGTTCCCGACTAGAGTACGAGCAGTACTTC. It yields the protein CASSSRLEYEQYF.